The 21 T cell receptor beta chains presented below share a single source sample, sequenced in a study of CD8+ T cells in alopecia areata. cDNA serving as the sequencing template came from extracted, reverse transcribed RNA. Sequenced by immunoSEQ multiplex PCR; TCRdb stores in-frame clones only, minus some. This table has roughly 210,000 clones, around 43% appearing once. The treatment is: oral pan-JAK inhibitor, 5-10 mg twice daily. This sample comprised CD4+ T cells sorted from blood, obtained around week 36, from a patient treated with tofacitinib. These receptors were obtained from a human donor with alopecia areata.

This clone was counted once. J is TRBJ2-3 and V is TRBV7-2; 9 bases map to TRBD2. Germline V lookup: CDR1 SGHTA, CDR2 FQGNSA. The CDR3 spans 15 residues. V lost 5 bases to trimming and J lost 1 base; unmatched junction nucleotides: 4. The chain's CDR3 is CASSPRTSGTDTQYF. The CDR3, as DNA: TGTGCCAGCAGCCCACGGACTAGCGGCACAGATACGCAGTATTTT.

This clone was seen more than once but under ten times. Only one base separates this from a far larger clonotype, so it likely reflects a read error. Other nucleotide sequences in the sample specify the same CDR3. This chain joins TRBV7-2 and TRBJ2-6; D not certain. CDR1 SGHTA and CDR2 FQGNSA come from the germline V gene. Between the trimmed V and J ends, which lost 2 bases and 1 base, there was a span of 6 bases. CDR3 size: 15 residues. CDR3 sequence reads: CASSLMVSGANVLTF. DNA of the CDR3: TGTGCCAGCAGCTTAATGGTGTCTGGGGCCAACGTCCTGACTTTC.

The CDR3 coding sequence is TGTGCCAGCGCCAAGACAGGGGCGAAAAACGAGCAGTACTTC. It yields the protein CASAKTGAKNEQYF. This chain uses TRBV11-2 with TRBJ2-7; 8 positions agree with TRBD1. CDR3 length: 14 residues. V was pared by 8 bases and J by 5 bases, with 11 bases of the junction left unmatched. Germline-derived CDR1 and CDR2 are SGHAT and FQNNGV.

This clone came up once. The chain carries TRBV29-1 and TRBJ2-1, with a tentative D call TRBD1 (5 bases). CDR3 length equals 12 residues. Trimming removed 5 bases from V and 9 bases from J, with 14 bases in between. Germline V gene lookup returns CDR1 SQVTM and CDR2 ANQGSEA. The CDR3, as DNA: TGCAGCGTTAATTCAGGGCCGGGTGAGCAGTTCTTC. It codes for CSVNSGPGEQFF.

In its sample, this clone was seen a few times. In DNA, the CDR3 is TGTGCCGCAACAGGGCAGGGATCCTACAATGAGCAGTTCTTC. It yields the protein CAATGQGSYNEQFF. The genes are TRBV6-1 and TRBJ2-1; possibly TRBD1 for D (6 bases). V lost 11 bases and J lost 1, with 15 bases in between. Germline V CDR1 and CDR2: MNHNS, SASEGT. The length of the CDR3 is 14 residues.

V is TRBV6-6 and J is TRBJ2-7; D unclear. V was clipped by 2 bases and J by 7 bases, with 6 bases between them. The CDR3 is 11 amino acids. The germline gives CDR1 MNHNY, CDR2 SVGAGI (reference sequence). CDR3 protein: CASSYVGEQYF. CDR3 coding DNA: TGTGCCAGCAGTTACGTGGGTGAGCAGTACTTC.

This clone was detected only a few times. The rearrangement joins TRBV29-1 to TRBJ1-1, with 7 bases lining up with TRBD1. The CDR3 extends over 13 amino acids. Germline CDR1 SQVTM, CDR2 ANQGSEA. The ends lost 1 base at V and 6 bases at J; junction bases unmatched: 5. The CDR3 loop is CSVEGQGVSEAFF. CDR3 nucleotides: TGCAGCGTTGAAGGGCAGGGGGTATCTGAAGCTTTCTTT.

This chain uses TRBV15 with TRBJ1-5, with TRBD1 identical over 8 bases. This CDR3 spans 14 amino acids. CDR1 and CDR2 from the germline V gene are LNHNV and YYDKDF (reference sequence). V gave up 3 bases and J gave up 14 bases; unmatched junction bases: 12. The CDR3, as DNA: TGTGCCACCAGCAGGGACGGGACAGGTTTATCCAAGCATTTT. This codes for CATSRDGTGLSKHF.

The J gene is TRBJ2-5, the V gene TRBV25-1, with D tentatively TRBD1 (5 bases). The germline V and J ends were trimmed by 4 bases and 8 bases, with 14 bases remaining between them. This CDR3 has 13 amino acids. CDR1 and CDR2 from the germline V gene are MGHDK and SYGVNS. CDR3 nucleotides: TGTGCCAGCAGTGCGGCAGGGCGTGAAACCCAGTACTTC. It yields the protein CASSAAGRETQYF.

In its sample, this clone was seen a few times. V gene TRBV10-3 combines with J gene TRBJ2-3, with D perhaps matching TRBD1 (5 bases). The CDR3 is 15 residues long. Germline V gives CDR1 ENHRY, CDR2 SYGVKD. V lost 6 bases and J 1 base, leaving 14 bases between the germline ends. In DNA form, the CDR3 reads TGTGCCATCAGATCCTGGACAAGCCGCACAGATACGCAGTATTTT. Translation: CAIRSWTSRTDTQYF.

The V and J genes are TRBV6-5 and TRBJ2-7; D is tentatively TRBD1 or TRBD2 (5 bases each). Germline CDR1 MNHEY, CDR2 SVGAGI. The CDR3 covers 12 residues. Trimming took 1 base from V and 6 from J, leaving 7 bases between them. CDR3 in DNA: TGTGCCAGCAGTTACTATGGGGGCGAGCAGTACTTC. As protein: CASSYYGGEQYF.

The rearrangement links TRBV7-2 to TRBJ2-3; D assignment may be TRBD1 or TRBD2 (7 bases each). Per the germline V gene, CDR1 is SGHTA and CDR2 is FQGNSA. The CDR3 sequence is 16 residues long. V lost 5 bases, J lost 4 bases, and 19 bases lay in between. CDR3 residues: CASSEGRGRPPDTQYF. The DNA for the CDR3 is TGTGCCAGCAGCGAGGGGAGGGGGCGCCCCCCAGATACGCAGTATTTT.

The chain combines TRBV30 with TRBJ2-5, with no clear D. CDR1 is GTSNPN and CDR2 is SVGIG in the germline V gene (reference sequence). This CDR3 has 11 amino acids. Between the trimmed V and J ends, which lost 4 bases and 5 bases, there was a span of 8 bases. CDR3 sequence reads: CAWTVLETQYF. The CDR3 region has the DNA TGTGCCTGGACTGTGTTGGAGACCCAGTACTTC.

The CDR3 DNA follows: TGCGCCAGCAGCATGCGGACAGGGAGGAACACTGAAGCTTTCTTT. Translation: CASSMRTGRNTEAFF. The chain has TRBV5-1 and TRBJ1-1, with TRBD1 matching 8 bases. CDR3 size: 15 residues. V lost 4 bases to trimming and J lost 1 base; unmatched junction nucleotides: 6. The germline CDR1 and CDR2 sequences are SGHRS and YFSETQ. The whole variable domain, filled in from reference TRBV5-1 and TRBJ1-1, reads KAGVTQTPRYLIKTRGQQVTLSCSPISGHRSVSWYQQTPGQGLQFLFEYFSETQRNKGNFPGRFSGRQFSNSRSEMNVSTLELGDSALYLCASSMRTGRNTEAFFGQGTRLTVV.

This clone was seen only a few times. CDR3 bases: TGTGCCAGCAGCAAGCTCCCGGGCAATGAGCAGTTCTTC. As protein: CASSKLPGNEQFF. The rearrangement links TRBV21-1 to TRBJ2-1; the D call in the table, TRBD2, was not verified against the DNA. TRBV21-1 is listed as a pseudogene. The CDR3 extends over 13 amino acids.

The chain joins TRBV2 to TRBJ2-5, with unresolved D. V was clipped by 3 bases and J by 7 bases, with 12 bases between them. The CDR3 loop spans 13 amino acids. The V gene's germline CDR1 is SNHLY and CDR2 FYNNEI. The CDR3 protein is CASSDRLAGTQYF. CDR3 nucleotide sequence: TGTGCCAGCAGTGACCGCCTCGCCGGGACCCAGTACTTC. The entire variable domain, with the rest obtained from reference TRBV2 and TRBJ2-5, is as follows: EPEVTQTPSHQVTQMGQEVILRCVPISNHLYFYWYRQILGQKVEFLVSFYNNEISEKSEIFDDQFSVERPDGSNFTLKIRSTKLEDSAMYFCASSDRLAGTQYFGPGTRLLVL.

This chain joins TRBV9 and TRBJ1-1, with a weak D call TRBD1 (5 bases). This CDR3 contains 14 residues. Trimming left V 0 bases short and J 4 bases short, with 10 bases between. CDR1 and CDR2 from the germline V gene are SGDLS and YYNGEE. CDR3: CASSVVGRTTEAFF. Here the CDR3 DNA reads TGTGCCAGCAGCGTAGTGGGGCGGACCACTGAAGCTTTCTTT.

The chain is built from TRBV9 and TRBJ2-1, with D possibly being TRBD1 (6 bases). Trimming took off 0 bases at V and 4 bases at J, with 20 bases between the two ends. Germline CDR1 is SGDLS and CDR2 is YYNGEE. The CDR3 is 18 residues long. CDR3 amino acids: CASSVGGPGSLGYNEQFF. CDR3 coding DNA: TGTGCCAGCAGCGTAGGGGGGCCTGGTAGCCTCGGGTACAATGAGCAGTTCTTC.

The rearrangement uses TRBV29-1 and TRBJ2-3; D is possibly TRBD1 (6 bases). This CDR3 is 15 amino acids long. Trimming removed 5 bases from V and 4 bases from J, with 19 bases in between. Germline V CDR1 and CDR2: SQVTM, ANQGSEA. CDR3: CSVLSGQTISDTQYF. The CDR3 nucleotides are TGCAGCGTTCTCTCCGGACAGACGATATCAGATACGCAGTATTTT.

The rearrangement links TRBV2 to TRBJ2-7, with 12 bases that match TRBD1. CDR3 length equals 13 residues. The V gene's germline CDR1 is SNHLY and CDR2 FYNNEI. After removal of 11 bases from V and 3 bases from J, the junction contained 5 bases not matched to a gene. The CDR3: CAGGTGGNYEQYF. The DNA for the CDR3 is TGTGCCGGAGGGACAGGGGGCAACTACGAGCAGTACTTC.

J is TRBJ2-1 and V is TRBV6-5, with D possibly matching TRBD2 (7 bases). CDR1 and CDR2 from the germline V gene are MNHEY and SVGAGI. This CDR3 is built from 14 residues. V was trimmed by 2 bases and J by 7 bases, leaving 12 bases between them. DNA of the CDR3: TGTGCCAGCAGTTACATCGGGGGGCTAAATGAGCAGTTCTTC. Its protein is CASSYIGGLNEQFF.